This T cell receptor beta chain appears in the sequencing data of a study of blood T cell repertoires in COVID-19. Study at large: Samples came from the United States, Italy and Spain, spanning acute and convalescent COVID-19. Sources were T cells, B-cell-depleted T cells, or PBMCs; the material itself was cDNA or gDNA.

Original methodology: Estimation of nucleated cell counts relied on the amplification of reference gene primers. Generated by immunoSEQ multiplex PCR, the TCRdb table keeps only in-frame clones and is missing some. V, J and clone size reflect that table, while D and trimming were determined from the DNA. The sample lists 110,000 to 150,000 clones, 84% occurring once. Germline V CDR1 and CDR2: SGHRS, YFSETQ. Trimming at V came to 4 bases and at J to 3 bases, leaving 2 bases not matched to a gene. There are 14 residues in the CDR3. V gene TRBV5-1 combines with J gene TRBJ2-3; 10 nucleotides agree with TRBD1. Sequencing used peripheral blood. The source is a human donor in a cohort sampled during active COVID-19. The DNA of the CDR3 is TGCGCCAGCAGCGCGGGACAGGGGACAGATACGCAGTATTTT. Its translation is CASSAGQGTDTQYF.